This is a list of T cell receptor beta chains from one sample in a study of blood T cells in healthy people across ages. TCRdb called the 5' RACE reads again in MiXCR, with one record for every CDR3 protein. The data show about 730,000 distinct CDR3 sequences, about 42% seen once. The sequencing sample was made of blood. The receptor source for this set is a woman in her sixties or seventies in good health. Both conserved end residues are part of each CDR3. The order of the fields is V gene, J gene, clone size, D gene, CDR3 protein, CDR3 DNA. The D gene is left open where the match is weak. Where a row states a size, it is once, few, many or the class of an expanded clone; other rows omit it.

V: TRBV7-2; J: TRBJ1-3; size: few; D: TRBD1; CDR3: CASSLDGTGPGNTIYF; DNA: TGTGCCAGCAGCTTAGATGGGACAGGGCCTGGAAACACCATATATTTT
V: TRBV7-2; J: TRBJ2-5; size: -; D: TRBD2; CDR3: CASSSGTSVQETQYF; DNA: TGTGCCAGCAGCTCCGGGACTAGCGTCCAAGAGACCCAGTACTTC
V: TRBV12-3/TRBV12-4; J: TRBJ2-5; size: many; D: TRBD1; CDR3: CASKRDRAQETQYF; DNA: TGTGCCAGCAAAAGGGACAGGGCTCAAGAGACCCAGTACTTC
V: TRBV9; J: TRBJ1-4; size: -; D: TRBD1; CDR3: CASSVSQGAQEKLFF; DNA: TGTGCCAGCAGCGTCTCCCAGGGGGCGCAGGAAAAACTGTTTTTT
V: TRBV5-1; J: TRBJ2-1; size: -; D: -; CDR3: CASSLSVGNEQFF; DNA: TGCGCCAGCAGCTTGTCGGTGGGGAATGAGCAGTTCTTC
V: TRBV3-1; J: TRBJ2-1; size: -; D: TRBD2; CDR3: CASSRPTSGTLRGYNEQFF; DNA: TGTGCCAGCAGCCGCCCGACTAGCGGCACACTCAGGGGCTACAATGAGCAGTTCTTC
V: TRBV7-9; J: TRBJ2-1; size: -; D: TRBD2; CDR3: CASCSLVAGEKGNEQFF; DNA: TGTGCCAGCTGCTCTTTAGTAGCGGGAGAGAAAGGAAATGAGCAGTTCTTC
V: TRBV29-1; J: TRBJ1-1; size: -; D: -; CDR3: CSGQDSMNTEAFF; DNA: TGCAGCGGGCAGGACAGCATGAACACTGAAGCTTTCTTT
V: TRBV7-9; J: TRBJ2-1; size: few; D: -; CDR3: CASSLDNGEQFF; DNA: TGTGCCAGCAGCTTGGATAATGGTGAGCAGTTCTTC
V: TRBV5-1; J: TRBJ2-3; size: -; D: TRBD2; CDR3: CACRHTSGSLVDTQYF; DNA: TGCGCCTGCAGACATACTAGCGGGAGTCTGGTAGATACGCAGTATTTT
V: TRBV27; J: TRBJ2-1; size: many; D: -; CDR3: CASSRYNEQFF; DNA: TGTGCCAGCAGCCGTTACAATGAGCAGTTCTTC
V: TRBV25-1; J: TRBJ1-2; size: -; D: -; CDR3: CASSDRLSGYTF; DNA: TGTGCCAGCAGTGACCGACTGAGTGGCTACACCTTC
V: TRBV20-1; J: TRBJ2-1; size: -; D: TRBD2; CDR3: CSATGLAGSNEQFF; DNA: TGCAGTGCAACCGGACTAGCGGGATCAAATGAGCAGTTCTTC
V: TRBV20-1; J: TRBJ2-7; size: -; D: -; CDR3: CSAFVVVAGNEQYF; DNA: TGCAGTGCCTTTGTGGTGGTGGCGGGGAACGAGCAGTACTTC
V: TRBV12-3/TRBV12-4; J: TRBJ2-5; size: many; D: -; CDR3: CASSSLGQETQYF; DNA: TGTGCCAGCAGTTCCCTTGGCCAAGAGACCCAGTACTTC
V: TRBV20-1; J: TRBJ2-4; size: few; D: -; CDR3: CSATSVGDLAKNIQYF; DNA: TGCAGTGCTACCAGCGTAGGGGATCTAGCCAAAAACATTCAGTACTTC
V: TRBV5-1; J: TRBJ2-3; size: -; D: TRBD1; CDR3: CASSSPPGGGLSLDTQYF; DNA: TGCGCCAGCAGCTCACCACCAGGGGGCGGTTTGAGTTTGGATACGCAGTATTTT
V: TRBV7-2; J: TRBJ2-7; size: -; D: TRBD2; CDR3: CASSETGTTSYEQYF; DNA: TGTGCCAGCAGCGAGACCGGGACTACCAGCTACGAGCAGTACTTC
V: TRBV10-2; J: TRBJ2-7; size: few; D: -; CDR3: CASSDPGRYEQYF; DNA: TGCGCCAGCAGTGACCCGGGGCGTTACGAGCAGTACTTC
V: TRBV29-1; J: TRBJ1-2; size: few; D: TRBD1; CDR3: CSAGGLPRNYGYTF; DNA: TGCAGCGCAGGGGGACTTCCGAGGAACTATGGCTACACCTTC
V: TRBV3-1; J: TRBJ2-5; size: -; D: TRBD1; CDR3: CASSQSRDRGYQETQYF; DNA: TGTGCCAGCAGCCAATCTCGGGACAGGGGGTACCAAGAGACCCAGTACTTC